The 31 T cell receptor beta chains presented below share a single source sample, sequenced in a study of cytomegalovirus exposure and HLA in healthy donors. 60 Vbeta and 13 Jbeta primers were used in PCR. Profiled with immunoSEQ multiplex PCR; TCRdb holds only in-frame clones, not every one. This repertoire shows approximately 150,000 clones, almost 80% found once; its top ten account for roughly 1.3%. Input material: PBMCs. All receptors come from a man aged 25-40 years in good health and CMV-seronegative.

This clone was counted between two and nine times. The V call is TRBV6-5, the J call TRBJ2-7; D perhaps matches TRBD1 (6 bases). The V end was cut by 2 bases, the J end by 1 base, with 9 bases between. The CDR3 is made up of 14 amino acids. Germline V gives CDR1 MNHEY, CDR2 SVGAGI. CDR3 DNA sequence: TGTGCCAGCAGTTACGGGACAAAGTCCTACGAGCAGTACTTC. This translates into CASSYGTKSYEQYF.

The V gene is TRBV10-2, the J gene TRBJ2-1; TRBD1 is a possible D gene (5 bases). The CDR3 sequence is 15 residues long. Germline V CDR1 and CDR2: WSHSY, SAAADI. Trimming cost V 3 bases and J 5 bases, with 14 bases left between them. The CDR3 spells CASSDWGGTHNEQFF. Here the CDR3 DNA reads TGCGCCAGCAGTGATTGGGGCGGAACGCACAATGAGCAGTTCTTC.

The V and J genes are TRBV7-3 and TRBJ2-3, with 7 bases matching TRBD1. The V segment lost 6 bases and the J segment 7 bases; nucleotides outside the gene matches: 10. The CDR3 contains 14 residues. CDR1 is SGHTA, CDR2 FQGTGA, per germline. The CDR3 here is CASSTGQSSNTQYF. The CDR3 region has the DNA TGTGCCAGCAGTACGGGACAGAGTTCTAATACGCAGTATTTT.

To note about this clone: Relative to the germline gene, one junction end is altered; a read error may explain this. The CDR3 region is CASSPQGAPNQPQHF. In DNA, the CDR3 is TGTGCTAGCAGCCCACAGGGGGCCCCCAATCAGCCCCAGCATTTT. The chain uses TRBV7-7 and TRBJ1-5; 9 nucleotides line up with TRBD1. There are 15 residues in the CDR3. Per the germline V gene, CDR1 is SSHAT and CDR2 is FNYEAQ (reference sequence).

The chain couples TRBV5-1 to TRBJ2-3, with D possibly TRBD2 on 6 matching bases. The germline CDR1 and CDR2 sequences are SGHRS and YFSETQ. Trimming took 5 bases from V and 2 from J, leaving 15 bases between them. CDR3 size: 15 residues. This CDR3 is CASSSTRVNTDTQYF. The CDR3 DNA follows: TGCGCCAGCAGTTCGACTAGAGTAAACACAGATACGCAGTATTTT. Looking up the rest from reference TRBV5-1 and TRBJ2-3 gives the full variable domain: KAGVTQTPRYLIKTRGQQVTLSCSPISGHRSVSWYQQTPGQGLQFLFEYFSETQRNKGNFPGRFSGRQFSNSRSEMNVSTLELGDSALYLCASSSTRVNTDTQYFGPGTRLTVL.

V is TRBV28 and J is TRBJ2-7; 13 bases agree with TRBD2. V dropped 3 bases and J dropped 3; count of bases not matched to a gene: 11. Germline loops: CDR1 MDHEN, CDR2 SYDVKM. CDR3 length equals 18 residues. As DNA, the CDR3 is TGTGCCAGCAGTTTCGGACTAGCGGGAGCCTACGTAAACTACGAGCAGTACTTC. Translated, it gives CASSFGLAGAYVNYEQYF.

V gene TRBV7-3 combines with J gene TRBJ2-1, with 8 bases that match TRBD2. This CDR3 spans 14 amino acids. V was pared by 5 bases and J by 6 bases, with 6 bases of the junction left unmatched. CDR1 SGHTA and CDR2 FQGTGA come from the germline V gene. CDR3 bases: TGTGCCAGCAGCGCGACTAGCGACGTCAATGAGCAGTTCTTC. As protein: CASSATSDVNEQFF. Full variable domain (rest looked up from reference TRBV7-3 and TRBJ2-1): GAGVSQTPSNKVTEKGKYVELRCDPISGHTALYWYRQSLGQGPEFLIYFQGTGAADDSGLPNDRFFAVRPEGSVSTLKIQRTERGDSAVYLCASSATSDVNEQFFGPGTRLTVL.

The genes are TRBV5-6 and TRBJ2-6, with TRBD2 matching over 8 bases. Trimming cost V 3 bases and J 2 bases; bases outside gene matches: 4. Germline CDR1 is SGHDT and CDR2 is YYEEEE. The CDR3 contains 16 residues. This chain's CDR3 is CASSYGRGAGANVLTF. The CDR3 DNA sequence: TGTGCCAGCAGCTACGGGAGGGGGGCTGGGGCCAACGTCCTGACTTTC.

This chain links TRBV5-1 with TRBJ2-5; 10 bases line up with TRBD2. After removal of 4 bases from V and 4 bases from J, the junction contained 7 bases not matched to a gene. CDR3 length: 15 amino acids. From germline, CDR1 is SGHRS and CDR2 YFSETQ. In nucleotides, the CDR3 is TGCGCCAGCAGCCCAAGAGCGGGAGGGGGAGAGACCCAGTACTTC. This encodes CASSPRAGGGETQYF.

The chain couples TRBV10-3 to TRBJ2-7, with D tentatively TRBD1 (5 bases). Trimming took 3 bases from V and 3 from J, leaving 15 bases between them. This CDR3 has 15 residues. From germline, CDR1 is ENHRY and CDR2 SYGVKD. The CDR3: CAISDSKVGVYEQYF. CDR3 coding DNA: TGTGCCATCAGTGATTCTAAAGTAGGGGTCTACGAGCAGTACTTC.

The rearrangement uses TRBV6-5 and TRBJ2-5; D may be TRBD1 (6 bases). V was trimmed by 0 bases and J by 1 base, leaving 9 bases between them. CDR1 and CDR2 from the germline V gene are MNHEY and SVGAGI. The CDR3 is 15 residues long. CDR3 sequence: CASSYSSGVQETQYF. CDR3 bases: TGTGCCAGCAGTTACTCGTCAGGGGTCCAAGAGACCCAGTACTTC.

The CDR3 protein is CASSFRGLHTGELFF. CDR3 sequence (DNA): TGTGCCAGCAGTTTCCGGGGATTACACACCGGGGAGCTGTTTTTT. This sequence joins TRBV28 and TRBJ2-2; TRBD2 might be the D (5 bases). V lost 3 bases, J lost 3 bases, and 11 bases lay in between. This CDR3 spans 15 amino acids. Germline CDR1 MDHEN, CDR2 SYDVKM. Full variable domain (rest looked up from reference TRBV28 and TRBJ2-2): DVKVTQSSRYLVKRTGEKVFLECVQDMDHENMFWYRQDPGLGLRLIYFSYDVKMKEKGDIPEGYSVSREKKERFSLILESASTNQTSMYLCASSFRGLHTGELFFGEGSRLTVL.

This chain uses TRBV11-3 with TRBJ2-2; 7 nucleotides line up with TRBD2. The CDR3 length is 16 residues. After removal of 5 bases from V and 4 bases from J, the junction contained 10 bases not matched to a gene. Germline assignment: CDR1 SGHNT and CDR2 YENEEA. The CDR3 DNA is TGTGCCAGCAGCACTAGCGTAAATCGATTCACCGGGGAGCTGTTTTTT. As protein: CASSTSVNRFTGELFF.

This clone occurred once. V is TRBV18 and J is TRBJ2-7; TRBD2 might be the D (5 bases). Germline V CDR1 and CDR2: KGHSH, LQKENI. The CDR3 length is 16 residues. The V and J ends lost 4 bases and 2 bases respectively, with 18 bases between them. The CDR3 DNA sequence: TGTGCCAGCTCACTTATCCCCGGGATCCTAGCCTACGAGCAGTACTTC. Protein product: CASSLIPGILAYEQYF.

This chain links TRBV28 with TRBJ2-7, with TRBD1 matching 9 bases. The CDR3 consists of 16 residues. Germline V gene lookup returns CDR1 MDHEN and CDR2 SYDVKM. The V and J ends lost 6 bases and 3 bases, in that order; junction bases with no gene match: 12. CDR3 DNA sequence: TGTGCCAGCAGACCAGCCCCGGGACAGGGAAACTACGAGCAGTACTTC. Protein product: CASRPAPGQGNYEQYF. Using reference TRBV28 and TRBJ2-7 for the parts outside the CDR3, the full variable domain is DVKVTQSSRYLVKRTGEKVFLECVQDMDHENMFWYRQDPGLGLRLIYFSYDVKMKEKGDIPEGYSVSREKKERFSLILESASTNQTSMYLCASRPAPGQGNYEQYFGPGTRLTVT.

The chain carries TRBV9 and TRBJ1-6, with 7 bases lining up with TRBD1. The J segment lost 3 bases and the V segment lost 0 bases, leaving 3 bases of the junction unmatched. CDR3 length equals 16 residues. The V gene's germline CDR1 is SGDLS and CDR2 YYNGEE. The CDR3 bases are TGTGCCAGCAGCGTAGGAGGGGGCAACTATAATTCACCCCTCCACTTT. Amino acids: CASSVGGGNYNSPLHF.

The chain carries TRBV6-6 and TRBJ1-5; no clear D gene. V was trimmed by 4 bases and J by 2 bases, leaving 12 bases between them. Germline assignment: CDR1 MNHNY and CDR2 SVGAGI (reference sequence). The CDR3 extends over 15 amino acids. The CDR3 DNA reads as TGTGCCAGCAGTTCCCCCCAGGCTGGCAATCAGCCCCAGCATTTT. It is translated as CASSSPQAGNQPQHF.

The V call is TRBV5-4, the J call TRBJ2-1; 8 nucleotides line up with TRBD2. Trimming removed 4 bases from V and 2 bases from J; junction bases left unmatched: 5. CDR1 is SGHNT, CDR2 YYREEE, per germline (reference sequence). The CDR3 runs 15 residues. Here the CDR3 reads CASSPSAGAYNEQFF. CDR3 bases: TGTGCCAGCAGCCCCTCAGCGGGGGCCTACAATGAGCAGTTCTTC.

The chain uses TRBV5-4 and TRBJ1-1, with D unclear. V lost 2 bases and J lost 5, with 7 bases in between. This CDR3 comprises 12 residues. Germline-derived CDR1 and CDR2 are SGHNT and YYREEE (reference sequence). The CDR3 DNA reads as TGTGCCAGCAGCTTAATTTCGACTGAAGCTTTCTTT. Protein: CASSLISTEAFF.

This chain connects TRBV21-1 to TRBJ1-4. TRBV21-1 is marked as a pseudogene. CDR3 length: 14 residues. The CDR3 reads CASSKENGLKKLFF. CDR3 nucleotide sequence: TGTGCCAGCAGCAAAGAGAACGGGTTGAAAAAACTGTTTTTT.

This clone was counted a few times. The chain joins TRBV27 to TRBJ1-4; TRBD1 agrees at 8 bases. V was clipped by 1 base and J by 12 bases; unmatched bases: 4. This CDR3 region has 13 residues. CDR1 is MNHEY, CDR2 SMNVEV, per germline (reference sequence). CDR3 coding DNA: TGTGCCAGCAGTTTATTAGGGACAGGCGAACTGTTTTTT. Amino acid sequence: CASSLLGTGELFF.

The chain uses TRBV30 and TRBJ1-6; 10 bases agree with TRBD1. Germline V lookup: CDR1 GTSNPN, CDR2 SVGIG (reference sequence). V shed 3 bases and J 0 bases; nucleotides not matched to a gene: 5. The CDR3 totals 17 residues. CDR3 bases: TGTGCCTGGAGGAGGACAGGGGGAAGCTCCTATAATTCACCCCTCCACTTT. Protein: CAWRRTGGSSYNSPLHF.

The V gene is TRBV9, the J gene TRBJ2-5; 7 bases are a match to TRBD1. V lost 4 bases to trimming and J lost 2 bases; unmatched junction nucleotides: 8. The CDR3 is 15 amino acids. Germline V gene lookup returns CDR1 SGDLS and CDR2 YYNGEE. The CDR3 DNA follows: TGTGCCAGCAGCAAGACAGGGCGACAACAAGAGACCCAGTACTTC. It yields the protein CASSKTGRQQETQYF.

This sequence joins TRBV29-1 and TRBJ2-5; 9 positions match TRBD2. V lost 7 bases and J lost 0; bases outside the gene matches: 9. There are 15 residues in the CDR3. From germline, CDR1 is SQVTM and CDR2 ANQGSEA. Here the CDR3 reads CSAVLTSGDQETQYF. In nucleotides, the CDR3 is TGCAGCGCGGTCTTGACTAGCGGAGACCAAGAGACCCAGTACTTC.

This clone is a singleton in its sample. The gene calls are TRBV4-1 and TRBJ2-5, with 11 bases aligning to TRBD2. CDR1 and CDR2 (germline): MGHRA, YSYEKL. The trim removed 0 bases at V and 2 bases at J, leaving 14 bases unmatched. The CDR3 is 20 amino acids. CDR3 bases: TGCGCCAGCAGCCAAGATTTGGGGACTAGCGGACCCTCAGCTCAAGAGACCCAGTACTTC. Amino acids: CASSQDLGTSGPSAQETQYF.

The CDR3 here is CASSPGPRGNEKLFF. The CDR3 nucleotides are TGTGCCAGCAGCCCAGGCCCAAGGGGTAATGAAAAACTGTTTTTT. V gene TRBV6-6 combines with J gene TRBJ1-4; D possibly corresponds to TRBD1 (5 bases). CDR3 size: 15 residues. Trimming cost V 6 bases and J 4 bases, with 15 bases left between them. Germline CDR1 MNHNY, CDR2 SVGAGI (reference sequence).

V gene TRBV30 combines with J gene TRBJ2-1, with D possibly matching TRBD1 (5 bases). V shed 3 bases and J shed 9 bases, with 9 bases lying between them. The CDR3 is 11 residues long. Germline assignment: CDR1 GTSNPN and CDR2 SVGIG (reference sequence). The chain's CDR3 is CAWSRQTEQFF. The CDR3, as DNA: TGTGCCTGGAGCCGACAGACTGAGCAGTTCTTC.

V is TRBV9 and J is TRBJ2-7; D is undetermined. The V gene lost 0 bases and the J gene lost 5 bases, with 12 bases spanning the gap. The length of the CDR3 is 14 residues. The V gene's germline CDR1 is SGDLS and CDR2 YYNGEE. The CDR3 loop is CASSVEEESDEQYF. DNA of the CDR3: TGTGCCAGCAGCGTAGAAGAGGAATCGGACGAGCAGTACTTC. Using reference TRBV9 and TRBJ2-7 for the parts outside the CDR3, the full variable domain is DSGVTQTPKHLITATGQRVTLRCSPRSGDLSVYWYQQSLDQGLQFLIQYYNGEERAKGNILERFSAQQFPDLHSELNLSSLELGDSALYFCASSVEEESDEQYFGPGTRLTVT.

This clone was seen a handful of times. The chain is built from TRBV28 and TRBJ1-2; D might be TRBD1 (5 bases). CDR1 and CDR2 (germline): MDHEN, SYDVKM. V was trimmed by 6 bases and J by 1 base, leaving 18 bases between them. This CDR3 has 16 amino acids. The CDR3, as DNA: TGTGCCAGCAGCTCGAGTGGGGGGGATATTAACTATGGCTACACCTTC. Residues: CASSSSGGDINYGYTF.

This chain joins TRBV5-4 and TRBJ2-7; 9 bases align to TRBD2. The CDR3 covers 16 residues. With V trimmed by 0 bases and J by 4 bases, 8 bases remained unmatched. Per the germline V gene, CDR1 is SGHNT and CDR2 is YYREEE (reference sequence). The CDR3 spells CASSLGSLAGRYEQYF. The CDR3 nucleotides are TGTGCCAGCAGCTTGGGGTCGCTAGCGGGGAGATACGAGCAGTACTTC.

The gene calls are TRBV11-1 and TRBJ2-5, with no clear D. V gave up 2 bases and J gave up 4 bases, with 5 bases separating them. Germline values: CDR1 SGHAT, CDR2 FQDESV (reference sequence). This CDR3 is built from 12 residues. CDR3 coding DNA: TGTGCCAGCAGCTTATCGGGAGAGACCCAGTACTTC. Its translation is CASSLSGETQYF.